The 9 T cell receptor beta chains below were found in one sample sequenced in a study of CD8 T cells in Susac syndrome. The RNA, about 0.5 to 1 ug, was put through reverse transcription using random hexamers. TCRdb reprocessed the immunoSEQ multiplex PCR reads with MiXCR, giving one entry per CDR3 protein. Among roughly 76,000 distinct CDR3 sequences listed, 90% to 95% were seen once. Sequenced: CD8+ T cells from PBMCs. The source of these receptors is a human donor with Susac syndrome.

The chain combines TRBV20-1 with TRBJ1-1; a possible D gene is TRBD1 (5 bases). Per the germline V gene, CDR1 is DFQATT and CDR2 is SNEGSKA (reference sequence). This CDR3 has 14 amino acids. Trimming left V 3 bases short and J 0 bases short, with 11 bases between. CDR3 sequence: CSARKGRMNTEAFF. CDR3 nucleotides: TGCAGTGCTAGGAAGGGACGGATGAACACTGAAGCTTTCTTT.

The chain is built from TRBV2 and TRBJ2-5, with 11 bases identical to TRBD2. Per germline, CDR1 SNHLY and CDR2 FYNNEI. V trimming: 6 bases; J trimming: 2 bases; junction bases outside the gene matches: 5. The CDR3 has 15 amino acids. CDR3 in DNA: TGTGCCAGCAGGATTAGGACTAGCGGGCAAGAGACCCAGTACTTC. Protein product: CASRIRTSGQETQYF.

The chain has TRBV6-5 and TRBJ1-4; no clear D gene. Germline CDR1 is MNHEY and CDR2 is SVGAGI. The V end lost 7 bases, the J end lost 3 bases, and 6 bases lay between the germline ends. This CDR3 comprises 12 residues. CDR3 loop: CASKRANEKLFF. In nucleotides, the CDR3 is TGTGCCAGCAAGAGGGCTAATGAAAAACTGTTTTTT.

V gene TRBV20-1 combines with J gene TRBJ2-1; 11 nucleotides line up with TRBD2. The CDR3 spans 14 residues. V lost 0 bases, J lost 9 bases, and 4 bases stayed unmatched. Germline V gene data show CDR1 as DFQATT and CDR2 as SNEGSKA (reference sequence). CDR3 DNA sequence: TGCAGTGCTAGAGATCTAGCGGGGGGCCCTGAGCAGTTCTTC. Its protein product is CSARDLAGGPEQFF.

The rearrangement joins TRBV7-9 to TRBJ1-1; D unresolved. V was clipped by 5 bases and J by 10 bases, with 17 bases between them. Germline values: CDR1 SEHNR, CDR2 FQNEAQ (reference sequence). This CDR3 has 13 amino acids. The CDR3 region has the DNA TGTGCCAGCAGCGCGCCGGGTGGGTCGGGAGCTTTCTTT. Its translation: CASSAPGGSGAFF.

The chain recombines TRBV20-1 with TRBJ2-1; weak D call: TRBD1 (5 bases). This CDR3 region has 15 residues. V gave up 5 bases and J gave up 2 bases, with 16 bases separating them. The germline V gene encodes CDR1 DFQATT and CDR2 SNEGSKA (reference sequence). CDR3 sequence reads: CSAQVLPGTYNEQFF. The CDR3 bases are TGCAGTGCTCAGGTCCTCCCAGGGACCTACAATGAGCAGTTCTTC.

V gene TRBV19 combines with J gene TRBJ1-5; no reliable D call. V lost 3 bases and J 2 bases, leaving 11 bases between the germline ends. The CDR3 is made up of 15 amino acids. Germline CDR1 reads LNHDA; CDR2 reads SQIVND (reference sequence). CDR3 sequence: CASSIGVSGNQPQHF. The DNA for the CDR3 is TGTGCCAGTAGTATCGGGGTGTCGGGCAATCAGCCCCAGCATTTT.

The chain couples TRBV11-3 to TRBJ1-1; no firm D call. This CDR3 spans 13 amino acids. V lost 0 bases and J lost 5, with 7 bases in between. CDR1 SGHNT and CDR2 YENEEA come from the germline V gene. The CDR3 sequence is CASSLEPGTEAFF. CDR3 DNA sequence: TGTGCCAGCAGCTTAGAGCCCGGGACTGAAGCTTTCTTT. The full variable domain, completed using reference TRBV11-3 and TRBJ1-1, is EAGVVQSPRYKIIEKKQPVAFWCNPISGHNTLYWYLQNLGQGPELLIRYENEEAVDDSQLPKDRFSAERLKGVDSTLKIQPAELGDSAVYLCASSLEPGTEAFFGQGTRLTVV.

V gene TRBV5-4 combines with J gene TRBJ1-3; D is perhaps TRBD1 (6 bases). The V end lost 4 bases, the J end lost 9 bases, and 17 bases lay between the germline ends. Germline lookup yields CDR1 SGHNT and CDR2 YYREEE (reference sequence). The CDR3 runs 14 residues. CDR3 region: CASSEDQGISTIYF. CDR3 coding DNA: TGTGCCAGCAGCGAGGACCAGGGGATTAGCACCATATATTTT.